The clone carrying this T cell receptor (beta chain) was found a few times. What it binds is unknown. CDR1 is LNHDA and CDR2 is SQIVND in the germline V gene (reference sequence). With 10 bases clipped from V and 8 bases from J, the junction kept 12 bases outside the gene matches. This CDR3 is 13 amino acids long. The sample comes from a study of siplizumab effects on memory and regulatory T cells. Assays examined about 100,000 TCR templates per sample. The assay was immunoSEQ multiplex PCR, and TCRdb's table has in-frame clones only and misses some. The repertoire holds tens of thousands of clones, with 95% to 97% as singletons. General observations from the study: Alloreactive sequences traceable to unstimulated CD4+ memory cells declined significantly under siplizumab. Unstimulated subsets captured only a minor fraction of alloreactive clones. Contribution to the alloresponse seemed major for naive T cells, which also seemed more diverse than memory cells.

The chain uses TRBV19 and TRBJ1-2, with TRBD1 matching 8 bases. The sequenced material came from naive CD4+ T cells sorted from blood. This receptor was obtained from a human donor in good health. The CDR3 reads CATVPPRGRGYTF. In DNA form, the CDR3 reads TGTGCCACTGTCCCTCCCAGGGGGCGAGGCTACACCTTC.